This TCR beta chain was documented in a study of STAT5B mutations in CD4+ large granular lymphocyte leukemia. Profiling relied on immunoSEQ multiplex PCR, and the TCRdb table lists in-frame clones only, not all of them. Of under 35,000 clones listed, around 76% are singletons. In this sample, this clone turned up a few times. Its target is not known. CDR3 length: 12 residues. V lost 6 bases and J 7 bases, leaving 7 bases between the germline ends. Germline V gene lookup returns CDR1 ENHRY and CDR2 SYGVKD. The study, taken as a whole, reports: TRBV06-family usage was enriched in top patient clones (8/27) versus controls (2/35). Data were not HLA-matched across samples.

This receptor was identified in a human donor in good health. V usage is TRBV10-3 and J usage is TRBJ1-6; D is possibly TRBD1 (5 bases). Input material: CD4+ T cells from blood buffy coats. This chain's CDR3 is CAISRDNSPLHF. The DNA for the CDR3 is TGTGCCATCAGCCGGGACAATTCACCCCTCCACTTT.